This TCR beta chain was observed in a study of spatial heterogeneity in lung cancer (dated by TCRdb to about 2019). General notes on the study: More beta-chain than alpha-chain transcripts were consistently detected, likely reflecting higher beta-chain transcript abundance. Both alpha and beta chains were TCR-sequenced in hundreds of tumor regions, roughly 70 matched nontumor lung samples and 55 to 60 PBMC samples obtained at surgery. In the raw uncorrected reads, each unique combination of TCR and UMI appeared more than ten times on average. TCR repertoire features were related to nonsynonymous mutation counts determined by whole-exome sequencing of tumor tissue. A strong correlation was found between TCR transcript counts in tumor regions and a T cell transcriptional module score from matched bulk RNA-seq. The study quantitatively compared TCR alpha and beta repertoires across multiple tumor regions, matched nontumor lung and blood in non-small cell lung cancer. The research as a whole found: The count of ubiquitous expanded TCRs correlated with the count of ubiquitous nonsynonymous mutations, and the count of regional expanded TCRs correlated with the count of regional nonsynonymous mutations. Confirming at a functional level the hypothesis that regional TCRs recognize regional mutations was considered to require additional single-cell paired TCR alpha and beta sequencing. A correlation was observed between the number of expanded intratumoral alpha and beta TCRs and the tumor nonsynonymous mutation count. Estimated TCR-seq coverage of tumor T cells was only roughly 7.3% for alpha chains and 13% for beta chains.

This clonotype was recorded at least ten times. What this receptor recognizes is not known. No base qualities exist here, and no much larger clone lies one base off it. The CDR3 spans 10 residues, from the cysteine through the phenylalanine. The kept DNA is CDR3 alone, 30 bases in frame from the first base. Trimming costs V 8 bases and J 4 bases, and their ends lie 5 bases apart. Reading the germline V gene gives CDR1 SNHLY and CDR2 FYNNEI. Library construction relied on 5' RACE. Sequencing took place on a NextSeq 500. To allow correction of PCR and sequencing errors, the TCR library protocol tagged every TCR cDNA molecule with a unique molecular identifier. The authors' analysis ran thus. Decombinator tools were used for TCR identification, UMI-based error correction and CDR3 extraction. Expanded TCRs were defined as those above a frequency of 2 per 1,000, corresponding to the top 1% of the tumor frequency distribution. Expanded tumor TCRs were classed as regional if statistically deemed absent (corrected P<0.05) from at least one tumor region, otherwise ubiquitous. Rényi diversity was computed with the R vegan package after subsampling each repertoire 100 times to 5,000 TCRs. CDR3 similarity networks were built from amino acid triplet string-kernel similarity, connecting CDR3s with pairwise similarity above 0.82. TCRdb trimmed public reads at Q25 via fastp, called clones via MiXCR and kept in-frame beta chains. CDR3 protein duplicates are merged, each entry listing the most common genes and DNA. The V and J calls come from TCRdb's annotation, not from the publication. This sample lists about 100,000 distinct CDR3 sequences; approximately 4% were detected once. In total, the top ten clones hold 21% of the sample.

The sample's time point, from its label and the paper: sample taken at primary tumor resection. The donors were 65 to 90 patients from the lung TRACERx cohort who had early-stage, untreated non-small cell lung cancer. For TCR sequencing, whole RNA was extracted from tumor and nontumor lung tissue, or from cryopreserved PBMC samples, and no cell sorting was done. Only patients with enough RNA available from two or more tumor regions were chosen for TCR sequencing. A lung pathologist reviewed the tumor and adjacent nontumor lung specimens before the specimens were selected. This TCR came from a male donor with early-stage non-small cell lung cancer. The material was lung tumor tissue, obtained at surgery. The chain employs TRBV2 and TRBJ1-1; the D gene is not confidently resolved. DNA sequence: TGTGCCAGCGGTGGCACTGAAGCTTTCTTT. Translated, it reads CASGGTEAFF.